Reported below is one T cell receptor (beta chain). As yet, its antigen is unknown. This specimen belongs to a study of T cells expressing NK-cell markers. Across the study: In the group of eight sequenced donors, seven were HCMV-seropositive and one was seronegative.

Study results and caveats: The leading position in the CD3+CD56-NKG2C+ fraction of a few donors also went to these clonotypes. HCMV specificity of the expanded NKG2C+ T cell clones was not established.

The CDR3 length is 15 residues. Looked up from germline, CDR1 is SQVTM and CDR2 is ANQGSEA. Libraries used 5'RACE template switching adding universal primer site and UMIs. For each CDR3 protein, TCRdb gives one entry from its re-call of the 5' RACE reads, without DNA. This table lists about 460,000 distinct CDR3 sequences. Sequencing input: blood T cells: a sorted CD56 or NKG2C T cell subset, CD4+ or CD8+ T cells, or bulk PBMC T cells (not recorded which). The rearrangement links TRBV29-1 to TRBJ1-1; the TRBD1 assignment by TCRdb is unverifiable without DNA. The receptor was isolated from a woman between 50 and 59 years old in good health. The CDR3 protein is CSVRVGQGINTEAFF.